This passage covers 25 T cell receptor beta chains from one sample sequenced in a study of ipilimumab plus nivolumab after autologous stem cell transplantation. Sequencing used immunoSEQ multiplex PCR; TCRdb keeps in-frame clones, though not all of them. The sample lists 15,000 to 20,000 clones, about 81% occurring once. This specimen was PBMCs, taken in a trial of ipilimumab plus nivolumab as post-transplant consolidation. All receptors come from a male donor with diffuse large B-cell lymphoma.

The V call is TRBV18, the J call TRBJ1-3; 8 positions match TRBD1. Germline V CDR1 and CDR2: KGHSH, LQKENI. CDR3 length: 17 amino acids. Unmatched junction bases numbered 8, after V lost 3 bases and J lost 1 base. CDR3 sequence (DNA): TGTGCCAGCTCACCGTTGCAGGGGGCGCCGTCTGGAAACACCATATATTTT. Translated: CASSPLQGAPSGNTIYF.

The rearrangement links TRBV23-1 to TRBJ2-7, with a possible D match to TRBD2 (5 bases). TRBV23-1 is known as an ORF, though its function is uncertain. CDR3 size: 15 residues. V lost 0 bases and J lost 0, with 9 bases in between. The CDR3 reads CASSQSLGSSYEQYF. The CDR3 DNA is TGCGCCAGCAGTCAATCGTTAGGGAGCTCCTACGAGCAGTACTTC.

This rearrangement joins TRBV7-9 to TRBJ2-7; D is perhaps TRBD2 (5 bases). V dropped 5 bases and J dropped 6 bases, with 14 bases sitting between them. This CDR3 has 13 amino acids. The germline V gene encodes CDR1 SEHNR and CDR2 FQNEAQ (reference sequence). The CDR3 sequence: CASSLSEIGEQYF. CDR3 nucleotides: TGTGCCAGCAGCCTTAGCGAGATCGGCGAGCAGTACTTC.

The chain carries TRBV10-1 and TRBJ2-7, with 7 bases aligning to TRBD2. The V gene's germline CDR1 is WNHNN and CDR2 SYGVQD (reference sequence). The length of the CDR3 is 13 residues. V shed 2 bases, J shed 9 bases, and the junction held 7 bases outside the gene matches. CDR3 in DNA: TGCGCCAGCAGTGAGGGCGGGGGTTCGGTGCAGTACTTC. This gives the protein CASSEGGGSVQYF.

The V call is TRBV7-9, the J call TRBJ2-7, with 8 bases that match TRBD1. Germline CDR1 is SEHNR and CDR2 is FQNEAQ (reference sequence). Unmatched junction bases numbered 14, after V lost 1 base and J lost 6 bases. CDR3 length: 17 amino acids. This CDR3 is CASSLEAGGVFWGEQYF. CDR3 sequence (DNA): TGTGCCAGCAGCTTAGAGGCAGGGGGCGTCTTCTGGGGCGAGCAGTACTTC.

This clone is a singleton in its sample. The sample has other DNA sequences that encode this CDR3 too. This chain joins TRBV18 and TRBJ1-1, with 8 nucleotides matching TRBD1. V lost 0 bases and J lost 4; bases outside the gene matches: 4. The germline V gene encodes CDR1 KGHSH and CDR2 LQKENI. The CDR3 spans 15 residues. This CDR3 is CASSPPSTGGTEAFF. CDR3 DNA sequence: TGTGCCAGCTCACCACCCTCCACAGGGGGCACTGAAGCTTTCTTT.

This clone turned up a few times. The chain uses TRBV11-1 and TRBJ1-1, with TRBD1 as a possible D gene (6 bases). The CDR3 contains 15 residues. Germline V gene data show CDR1 as SGHAT and CDR2 as FQDESV (reference sequence). Trimming removed 0 bases at V and 1 base at J, with 9 bases between. Written as DNA, the CDR3 is TGTGCCAGCAGCTTAGCCATGACAGGGAACACTGAAGCTTTCTTT. Residues: CASSLAMTGNTEAFF.

The V call is TRBV6-5, the J call TRBJ2-2; D gene ambiguous. V lost 6 bases and J 3 bases, leaving 11 bases between the germline ends. The CDR3 sequence is 14 residues long. The germline gives CDR1 MNHEY, CDR2 SVGAGI. In DNA, the CDR3 is TGTGCCAGCAGCCCCGACTTCTACACCGGGGAGCTGTTTTTT. It is translated as CASSPDFYTGELFF.

The genes are TRBV2 and TRBJ1-2; tentative D call: TRBD1 (5 bases). This CDR3 is built from 13 residues. Trimming left V 3 bases short and J 7 bases short, with 12 bases between. Germline CDR1 is SNHLY and CDR2 is FYNNEI. CDR3 residues: CASSENRLFGYTF. In DNA form, the CDR3 reads TGTGCCAGCAGTGAGAACAGGCTCTTTGGCTACACCTTC. The full variable domain, rest sourced from reference TRBV2 and TRBJ1-2, is EPEVTQTPSHQVTQMGQEVILRCVPISNHLYFYWYRQILGQKVEFLVSFYNNEISEKSEIFDDQFSVERPDGSNFTLKIRSTKLEDSAMYFCASSENRLFGYTFGSGTRLTVV.

This clone appeared a few times. The V call is TRBV5-5, the J call TRBJ1-6, with D perhaps matching TRBD1 (5 bases). V lost 4 bases to trimming and J lost 9 bases, with 14 bases between them. CDR1 is SGHKS and CDR2 is YYEKEE in the germline V gene (reference sequence). The CDR3 consists of 14 residues. CDR3: CASSLRDRSSPLHF. The CDR3 DNA is TGTGCCAGCAGCCTCCGGGACCGAAGTTCACCCCTCCACTTT.

J is TRBJ1-2 and V is TRBV6-5; the D is unclear. The CDR3 length is 15 residues. Trimming took 0 bases from V and 0 from J, leaving 8 bases between them. Germline V gene sequence: CDR1 MNHEY, CDR2 SVGAGI. This CDR3 reads CASSYSGEANYGYTF. The CDR3 coding sequence is TGTGCCAGCAGTTACTCTGGGGAAGCTAACTATGGCTACACCTTC.

This clone was detected a few times. The chain has TRBV7-9 and TRBJ2-7; D is uncertain. The V gene lost 7 bases and the J gene lost 6 bases, with 13 bases spanning the gap. The CDR3 is 12 amino acids. The V gene's germline CDR1 is SEHNR and CDR2 FQNEAQ (reference sequence). The CDR3 nucleotides are TGTGCCAGCACTGCAGAGATAAGCGAGCAGTACTTC. Amino acid sequence: CASTAEISEQYF.

The chain joins TRBV13 to TRBJ1-2, with TRBD1 matching over 7 bases. V dropped 3 bases and J dropped 8; count of bases not matched to a gene: 15. Germline V gene lookup returns CDR1 PRHDT and CDR2 FYEKMQ (reference sequence). The CDR3 loop spans 16 amino acids. The CDR3 nucleotides read TGTGCCAGCAGCTTCCCCGCGACAGGGAAAAGTGGAGGCTACACCTTC. Translated, it gives CASSFPATGKSGGYTF.

The CDR3 loop reads CASSRGGPYNEQFF. CDR3 DNA: TGTGCCAGCAGCCGAGGAGGCCCCTACAATGAGCAGTTCTTC. The chain carries TRBV6-5 and TRBJ2-1, with a possible D match to TRBD2 (5 bases). Germline CDR1 reads MNHEY; CDR2 reads SVGAGI. The V and J ends lost 6 bases and 2 bases respectively, with 11 bases between them. This CDR3 region has 14 residues.

This clone was observed once. The chain joins TRBV5-1 to TRBJ2-7; the D gene is possibly TRBD2 (5 bases). V shed 4 bases and J shed 3 bases, with 11 bases lying between them. From germline, CDR1 is SGHRS and CDR2 YFSETQ. The CDR3 is made up of 13 amino acids. As DNA, the CDR3 is TGCGCCAGCAGCGTAGGGAGTTACTACGAGCAGTACTTC. Translation gives CASSVGSYYEQYF.

The V and J genes are TRBV5-1 and TRBJ2-7; perhaps TRBD2 as D (6 bases). Germline V gene data show CDR1 as SGHRS and CDR2 as YFSETQ. V gave up 1 base and J gave up 4 bases, with 12 bases separating them. CDR3 size: 14 residues. CDR3 sequence: CASSLKGSGYEQYF. CDR3 in DNA: TGCGCCAGCAGCTTGAAAGGTAGCGGATACGAGCAGTACTTC. Combining the CDR3 with reference TRBV5-1 and TRBJ2-7 gives the whole variable domain KAGVTQTPRYLIKTRGQQVTLSCSPISGHRSVSWYQQTPGQGLQFLFEYFSETQRNKGNFPGRFSGRQFSNSRSEMNVSTLELGDSALYLCASSLKGSGYEQYFGPGTRLTVT.

The V call is TRBV7-6, the J call TRBJ1-4; D gene unclear. Deletions cut 2 bases from V and 8 bases from J, with 9 bases between. In germline, CDR1 is SGHVS, CDR2 FNYEAQ. This CDR3 has 13 residues. The CDR3 bases are TGTGCCAGCAGCTTAAGACCGGGGGAAAAACTGTTTTTT. It is translated as CASSLRPGEKLFF.

The genes are TRBV30 and TRBJ2-5; no reliable D call. The germline V gene has CDR1 GTSNPN and CDR2 SVGIG (reference sequence). Trimming removed 0 bases at V and 5 bases at J, with 4 bases between. The CDR3 sequence is 11 residues long. CDR3 loop: CAWSVMETQYF. The DNA for the CDR3 is TGTGCCTGGAGTGTAATGGAGACCCAGTACTTC.

This rearrangement joins TRBV18 to TRBJ2-5; D gene uncertain. The CDR3 is 13 residues long. Germline lookup yields CDR1 KGHSH and CDR2 LQKENI. The V gene lost 4 bases and the J gene lost 1 base, with 7 bases spanning the gap. Written as DNA, the CDR3 is TGTGCCAGCTCACAGGATCTCCAAGAGACCCAGTACTTC. This translates into CASSQDLQETQYF.

This rearrangement joins TRBV19 to TRBJ2-1; TRBD1 aligns across 12 bases. There are 15 residues in the CDR3. V lost 10 bases, J lost 7 bases, and 11 bases stayed unmatched. Germline CDR1 and CDR2: LNHDA and SQIVND (reference sequence). The CDR3 DNA reads TGTGCCACCTCCTGGGGGGACAGGGGGCGGAATGAGCAGTTCTTC. It yields the protein CATSWGDRGRNEQFF.

By its share, this clone is medium-sized. The chain carries TRBV9 and TRBJ1-1, with D possibly TRBD1 on 5 matching bases. This CDR3 is built from 13 residues. The V gene's germline CDR1 is SGDLS and CDR2 YYNGEE. With 2 bases removed from V and 5 bases from J, the gap between germline ends came to 10 bases. The CDR3 protein is CASSVQGGTEAFF. Written as DNA, the CDR3 is TGTGCCAGCAGCGTTCAGGGAGGGACTGAAGCTTTCTTT. Looking up the rest from reference TRBV9 and TRBJ1-1 gives the full variable domain: DSGVTQTPKHLITATGQRVTLRCSPRSGDLSVYWYQQSLDQGLQFLIQYYNGEERAKGNILERFSAQQFPDLHSELNLSSLELGDSALYFCASSVQGGTEAFFGQGTRLTVV.

The chain carries TRBV7-9 and TRBJ1-1; 7 positions agree with TRBD1. Per germline, CDR1 SEHNR and CDR2 FQNEAQ (reference sequence). The CDR3 is 14 amino acids. V shed 5 bases and J 6 bases; nucleotides not matched to a gene: 9. The CDR3 loop reads CASSPQGKLAEAFF. The CDR3 bases are TGTGCCAGCAGCCCACAGGGGAAGTTGGCTGAAGCTTTCTTT.

This clone was seen just once. This chain joins TRBV2 and TRBJ1-2, with D possibly matching TRBD1 (5 bases). V was trimmed by 6 bases and J by 5 bases, leaving 16 bases between them. CDR3 length equals 14 residues. Germline CDR1 reads SNHLY; CDR2 reads FYNNEI. Here the CDR3 reads CASRPGPGGYGYTF. As DNA, the CDR3 is TGTGCCAGCAGGCCAGGACCCGGGGGGTATGGCTACACCTTC.

The chain couples TRBV29-1 to TRBJ1-2; D is possibly TRBD1 (5 bases). V shed 5 bases and J shed 4 bases, with 8 bases lying between them. CDR1 is SQVTM, CDR2 ANQGSEA, per germline. The CDR3 length is 11 residues. The CDR3 here is CSVRQSYGYTF. The DNA for the CDR3 is TGCAGCGTTAGACAGTCCTATGGCTACACCTTC.

This clone was seen more than once but under ten times. The V and J genes are TRBV11-2 and TRBJ2-5, with D tentatively TRBD2 (6 bases). Trimming cost V 3 bases and J 10 bases, with 24 bases left between them. The CDR3 is 16 residues long. Germline lookup yields CDR1 SGHAT and CDR2 FQNNGV. The CDR3 DNA reads as TGTGCCAGCAGCTTTGGTGATCTCGGGGGACCGTCGGGCCAGTACTTC. It encodes CASSFGDLGGPSGQYF.